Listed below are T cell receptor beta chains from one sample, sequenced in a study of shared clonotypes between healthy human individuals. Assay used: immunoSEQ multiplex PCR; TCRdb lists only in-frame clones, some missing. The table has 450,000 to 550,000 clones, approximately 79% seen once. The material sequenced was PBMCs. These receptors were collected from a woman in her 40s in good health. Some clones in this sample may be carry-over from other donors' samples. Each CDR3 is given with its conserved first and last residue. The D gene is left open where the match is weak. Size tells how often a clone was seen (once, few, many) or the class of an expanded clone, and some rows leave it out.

CDR3: CASTESRGVKNIQYF
DNA: TGTGCCAGCACTGAATCTAGGGGGGTCAAAAACATTCAGTACTTC
length: 15
J: TRBJ2-4
V: TRBV27
size: once
D: -

CDR3: CASNNGRRGNYGYTF
DNA: TGTGCCAGCAACAATGGTCGCAGGGGTAACTATGGCTACACCTTC
length: 15
J: TRBJ1-2
V: TRBV28
size: -
D: -

CDR3: CASSLGGRTSGVVQETQYF
DNA: TGTGCCAGCAGCTTAGGTGGGCGGACTAGCGGGGTTGTCCAAGAGACCCAGTACTTC
length: 19
J: TRBJ2-5
V: TRBV11-3
size: -
D: TRBD2

CDR3: CASGVLADFTYEQYF
DNA: TGTGCCAGCGGCGTCTTAGCGGATTTTACCTACGAGCAGTACTTC
length: 15
J: TRBJ2-7
V: TRBV7-9
size: -
D: -

CDR3: CASSLARPLYNEQFF
DNA: TGTGCCAGCAGTTTGGCTAGGCCTCTCTACAATGAGCAGTTCTTC
length: 15
J: TRBJ2-1
V: TRBV27
size: -
D: -

CDR3: CASRETGGLYEQYF
DNA: TGTGCCAGCAGAGAGACAGGGGGTTTATACGAGCAGTACTTC
length: 14
J: TRBJ2-7
V: TRBV2
size: many
D: TRBD1

CDR3: CASSFEQGFQETQYF
DNA: TGTGCCAGCAGCTTTGAACAGGGATTCCAAGAGACCCAGTACTTC
length: 15
J: TRBJ2-5
V: TRBV5-5
size: -
D: -

CDR3: CASREREAGNTIYF
DNA: TGTGCCAGCAGAGAACGTGAGGCTGGAAACACCATATATTTT
length: 14
J: TRBJ1-3
V: TRBV27
size: -
D: -

CDR3: CAWSWVGLAGNEQFF
DNA: TGTGCCTGGTCATGGGTGGGACTAGCAGGCAATGAGCAGTTCTTC
length: 15
J: TRBJ2-1
V: TRBV30
size: -
D: TRBD2

CDR3: CASSLVGQGYGYTF
DNA: TGTGCCAGCAGCCTAGTGGGACAGGGCTATGGCTACACCTTC
length: 14
J: TRBJ1-2
V: TRBV28
size: -
D: TRBD1

CDR3: CASSTVSNQPQHF
DNA: TGTGCCAGTAGTACCGTTAGCAATCAGCCCCAGCATTTT
length: 13
J: TRBJ1-5
V: TRBV19
size: -
D: -

CDR3: CASSRASAANNEQFF
DNA: TGCGCCAGCAGTCGGGCTAGCGCCGCTAACAATGAGCAGTTCTTC
length: 15
J: TRBJ2-1
V: TRBV4-1
size: -
D: -

CDR3: CAWSGPMGRVSYTEQFF
DNA: TGTGCCTGGAGTGGGCCCATGGGACGGGTCTCCTACACTGAGCAGTTCTTC
length: 17
J: TRBJ2-1
V: TRBV30
size: -
D: -

CDR3: CASSRQPNTEAFF
DNA: TGTGCCAGCAGCCGACAGCCGAACACTGAAGCTTTCTTT
length: 13
J: TRBJ1-1
V: TRBV7-2
size: -
D: -

CDR3: CASSIASGGASAQYF
DNA: TGTGCCAGTAGTATAGCGTCAGGGGGCGCGTCGGCCCAGTACTTC
length: 15
J: TRBJ2-5
V: TRBV19
size: -
D: TRBD1

CDR3: CASSLGSEPRYGYTF
DNA: TGCGCCAGCAGCTTGGGGTCAGAGCCCCGCTATGGCTACACCTTC
length: 15
J: TRBJ1-2
V: TRBV5-1
size: -
D: -

CDR3: CAYRDRGETQYF
DNA: TGTGCCTACCGGGACAGGGGAGAGACCCAGTACTTC
length: 12
J: TRBJ2-5
V: TRBV30
size: -
D: TRBD1

CDR3: CASSATGTAYYGYTF
DNA: TGTGCCAGCAGCGCCACCGGGACGGCGTACTATGGCTACACCTTC
length: 15
J: TRBJ1-2
V: TRBV9
size: -
D: -

CDR3: CATSLGRRWSQQYF
DNA: TGTGCCACCAGTTTAGGACGGCGATGGTCCCAGCAGTACTTC
length: 14
J: TRBJ2-7
V: TRBV25-1
size: -
D: -

CDR3: CASSSGAYEQYF
DNA: TGTGCCAGTAGTAGCGGGGCTTACGAGCAGTACTTC
length: 12
J: TRBJ2-7
V: TRBV19
size: -
D: -

CDR3: CASSYGGRLNEQFF
DNA: TGTGCCAGCAGCTATGGCGGGAGGCTCAATGAGCAGTTCTTC
length: 14
J: TRBJ2-1
V: TRBV11-3
size: -
D: TRBD2

CDR3: CASSTDSYQPQHF
DNA: TGTGCCAGTAGTACTGACAGCTATCAGCCCCAGCATTTT
length: 13
J: TRBJ1-5
V: TRBV19
size: -
D: -

CDR3: CASSVSSGTDTQYF
DNA: TGTGCCAGCAGCGTCTCTAGCGGCACAGATACGCAGTATTTT
length: 14
J: TRBJ2-3
V: TRBV9
size: -
D: -

CDR3: CASGKRRTGAYEQYF
DNA: TGTGCCAGCGGCAAACGCCGGACAGGGGCCTACGAGCAGTACTTC
length: 15
J: TRBJ2-7
V: TRBV21-1
size: -
D: -

CDR3: CASSLSGGTRNIQYF
DNA: TGTGCCAGCAGCTTGTCCGGGGGCACGAGAAACATTCAGTACTTC
length: 15
J: TRBJ2-4
V: TRBV5-6
size: once
D: -

CDR3: CASSPLRGNQPQHF
DNA: TGTGCCAGCAGTCCCCTTCGGGGGAATCAGCCCCAGCATTTT
length: 14
J: TRBJ1-5
V: TRBV28
size: -
D: -

CDR3: CASSGGTARRELFF
DNA: TGTGCCAGCAGTGGCGGGACTGCAAGGCGGGAGCTGTTTTTT
length: 14
J: TRBJ2-2
V: TRBV27
size: -
D: -

CDR3: CASSGHAISGEAFF
DNA: TGTGCCAGCAGTGGACACGCTATCTCGGGAGAAGCTTTCTTT
length: 14
J: TRBJ1-1
V: TRBV2
size: -
D: -

CDR3: CACIPRDMFYYGYTF
DNA: TGTGCCTGTATCCCCCGGGACATGTTCTACTATGGCTACACCTTC
length: 15
J: TRBJ1-2
V: TRBV30
size: -
D: -

CDR3: CATQLDSGANVLTF
DNA: TGTGCCACCCAATTAGACTCTGGGGCCAACGTCCTGACTTTC
length: 14
J: TRBJ2-6
V: TRBV19
size: -
D: -

CDR3: CATSQLAGGRTDTQYF
DNA: TGTGCCACCAGCCAGTTAGCGGGAGGACGTACAGATACGCAGTATTTT
length: 16
J: TRBJ2-3
V: TRBV15
size: -
D: TRBD2

CDR3: CASSLFLAGGTYEQYF
DNA: TGTGCCAGCAGTTTATTCCTAGCGGGAGGTACCTACGAGCAGTACTTC
length: 16
J: TRBJ2-7
V: TRBV28
size: few
D: TRBD2

CDR3: CASSQEGRGPNTEAFF
DNA: TGCGCCAGCAGCCAAGAGGGGAGGGGCCCTAACACTGAAGCTTTCTTT
length: 16
J: TRBJ1-1
V: TRBV4-1
size: -
D: -

CDR3: CAISESSGIEQFF
DNA: TGTGCCATCAGTGAGTCTAGCGGTATTGAGCAGTTCTTC
length: 13
J: TRBJ2-1
V: TRBV10-3
size: few
D: -

CDR3: CASSPPAASNTGELFF
DNA: TGTGCCAGCTCCCCCCCGGCCGCCTCGAACACCGGGGAGCTGTTTTTT
length: 16
J: TRBJ2-2
V: TRBV18
size: -
D: -

CDR3: CAITSSVNEQFF
DNA: TGTGCCATCACAAGTTCCGTAAATGAGCAGTTCTTC
length: 12
J: TRBJ2-1
V: TRBV10-3
size: -
D: -

CDR3: CASSQDQRGISYEQYF
DNA: TGCGCCAGCAGCCAAGATCAGCGGGGAATCTCCTACGAGCAGTACTTC
length: 16
J: TRBJ2-7
V: TRBV4-3
size: -
D: TRBD2

CDR3: CASSLWTGAAYEQYF
DNA: TGTGCCAGCAGCTTATGGACAGGGGCCGCCTACGAGCAGTACTTC
length: 15
J: TRBJ2-7
V: TRBV7-2
size: -
D: TRBD1

CDR3: CASSRQGPIYGYTF
DNA: TGTGCCAGTAGCAGACAGGGTCCAATCTATGGCTACACCTTC
length: 14
J: TRBJ1-2
V: TRBV19
size: once
D: TRBD1

CDR3: CASSLDYYTGELFF
DNA: TGTGCCAGCAGCTTAGACTATTACACCGGGGAGCTGTTTTTT
length: 14
J: TRBJ2-2
V: TRBV7-2
size: -
D: -

CDR3: CAWSPGIATQYF
DNA: TGTGCCTGGAGTCCAGGGATTGCTACGCAGTATTTT
length: 12
J: TRBJ2-3
V: TRBV30
size: -
D: -

CDR3: CAWAVTEAFF
DNA: TGTGCCTGGGCCGTTACTGAAGCTTTCTTT
length: 10
J: TRBJ1-1
V: TRBV30
size: few
D: -

CDR3: CASSLLPREGHNEQFF
DNA: TGTGCCAGCAGCTTGCTTCCGCGGGAGGGCCATAATGAGCAGTTCTTC
length: 16
J: TRBJ2-1
V: TRBV11-2
size: -
D: TRBD2

CDR3: CASRDTFYEQYF
DNA: TGTGCCAGCCGGGACACCTTTTACGAGCAGTACTTC
length: 12
J: TRBJ2-7
V: TRBV28
size: -
D: -

CDR3: CASSGVAGGLGTGELFF
DNA: TGTGCCAGCAGCGGGGTCGCGGGAGGGCTGGGCACCGGGGAGCTGTTTTTT
length: 17
J: TRBJ2-2
V: TRBV5-4
size: once
D: TRBD2

CDR3: CASRPGDSYNEQFF
DNA: TGTGCCAGCAGACCGGGGGATTCCTACAATGAGCAGTTCTTC
length: 14
J: TRBJ2-1
V: TRBV6-5
size: -
D: -

CDR3: CASSLVVSTYEQYF
DNA: TGTGCCAGCAGCTTAGTGGTCAGCACCTACGAGCAGTACTTC
length: 14
J: TRBJ2-7
V: TRBV7-2
size: -
D: -